This T cell receptor (beta chain) was observed in a study of regulatory T cells in long-lasting Graves disease. About the research overall: Persistent Graves' disease required over 5 years of antithyroid drugs and positive TSH receptor antibodies. Whole-study results and caveats: Whereas about a thousand public clonotypes were shared by new patients, persistent patients shared more, at 2,741.

According to the study, TCR beta libraries were built with iRepertoire HTBI primers and CDR3-region Arm-PCR. Each CDR3 protein gets one entry after TCRdb re-called the multiplex PCR reads with MiXCR. The profile shows 430,000 or so distinct CDR3 sequences, around a fifth of them singletons. This clonotype has at least ten counts. Its antigen is still unknown. CDR3 length equals 15 residues. Germline CDR1 SGHTA, CDR2 FQGNSA. Trimming took off 5 bases at V and 7 bases at J, with 20 bases between the two ends. Time point defined: persistent/refractory GD, antithyroid drugs over 5 years with positive TRAb. Following extraction of RNA from PBMCs, that RNA was used to make the TCR library. EDTA tubes received 9 to 10 milliliters of collected peripheral blood.

This receptor was taken from a female donor with Graves disease. Sequencing used peripheral blood mononuclear cells (PBMCs), obtained when the disease was refractory, from a patient treated with antithyroid drugs. V and J are TRBV7-2 and TRBJ1-1, with TRBD1 as a possible D gene (6 bases). The CDR3, as DNA: TGTGCCAGCAGCCCCAGACCAGGGGAAGAAGGTGAAGCTTTCTTT. Its translation: CASSPRPGEEGEAFF.